A single sample gave rise to the 4 T cell receptor beta chains below, sequenced in a study of T cell responses to AZD1222 COVID-19 vaccine. TCRdb keeps only in-frame clones here, not all; method: immunoSEQ multiplex PCR. The sample yields roughly 140,000 clones, around 90% seen once. The sample in question was peripheral blood, obtained on day 0 of AZD1222 vaccination. The receptors originated from an adult in good health.

The J gene is TRBJ2-3, the V gene TRBV19; D gene ambiguous. The germline V gene has CDR1 LNHDA and CDR2 SQIVND (reference sequence). This CDR3 is built from 14 residues. Trimming cost V 5 bases and J 2 bases, with 11 bases left between them. CDR3 in DNA: TGTGCCAGTAGTGAGGCCGAGTTCACAGATACGCAGTATTTT. Translating it yields CASSEAEFTDTQYF.

The J gene is TRBJ1-2, the V gene TRBV29-1, with TRBD1 matching over 8 bases. CDR3 length equals 13 residues. The V and J ends lost 3 bases and 4 bases, in that order; junction bases with no gene match: 4. CDR1 SQVTM and CDR2 ANQGSEA come from the germline V gene. CDR3 nucleotides: TGCAGCGTTGAGGGTGGACAGGGCTATGGCTACACCTTC. It encodes CSVEGGQGYGYTF.

This chain connects TRBV5-8 to TRBJ1-5, with D tentatively TRBD1 (5 bases). Per the germline V gene, CDR1 is SGHTS and CDR2 is YDEGEE. Deletions cut 2 bases from V and 7 bases from J, with 16 bases between. The length of the CDR3 is 15 residues. The CDR3 nucleotides are TGTGCCAGCAGCTTAAGGGGCCAGCTCGCACAGCCCCAGCATTTT. Amino acids: CASSLRGQLAQPQHF.

The chain recombines TRBV25-1 with TRBJ2-6, with 9 positions matching TRBD1. Germline assignment: CDR1 MGHDK and CDR2 SYGVNS. V lost 8 bases and J lost 1; bases outside the gene matches: 6. The CDR3 has 16 residues. The chain's CDR3 is CASHGQGKSGANVLTF. CDR3 DNA: TGTGCCAGCCACGGACAGGGGAAATCTGGGGCCAACGTCCTGACTTTC.